These 25 T cell receptor beta chains were sequenced from one sample in a study of T cell changes during pregnancy in multiple sclerosis. The protocol was immunoSEQ multiplex PCR, while the TCRdb copy is restricted to in-frame clones and leaves out a portion. The data show fewer than 45,000 clones, 88% seen once. The sequences come from CD8+ T cells from peripheral blood mononuclear cells, collected in the third trimester of pregnancy. Receptors originate from a female donor with multiple sclerosis, enrolled in a pregnancy study.

V gene TRBV4-1 combines with J gene TRBJ1-6; TRBD1 might be the D (5 bases). The CDR3 has 18 amino acids. V lost 4 bases, J lost 10 bases, and 26 bases lay in between. The V gene's germline CDR1 is MGHRA and CDR2 YSYEKL. The CDR3 loop reads CASSPREGAIHEGSPLHF. The CDR3 region has the DNA TGCGCCAGCAGCCCCAGAGAAGGGGCTATACATGAAGGGTCACCCCTCCACTTT.

The V and J genes are TRBV10-3 and TRBJ1-1, with 7 nucleotides matching TRBD1. V was clipped by 2 bases and J by 6 bases; unmatched bases: 9. The CDR3 runs to 15 residues. CDR1 and CDR2 from the germline V gene are ENHRY and SYGVKD. The CDR3 DNA sequence: TGTGCCATCAGTGAGGCCTCAACAGGGGTTCCTGAAGCTTTCTTT. This sequence encodes CAISEASTGVPEAFF.

The CDR3 DNA follows: TGTGCCAGCAGCCGTGGACCTAGCCTTACCCAGTACTTC. Amino acid sequence: CASSRGPSLTQYF. The genes are TRBV14 and TRBJ2-5; D possibly corresponds to TRBD2 (5 bases). The length of the CDR3 is 13 residues. Germline values: CDR1 SGHDN, CDR2 FVKESK. The ends were cut back, 4 bases at V and 8 bases at J, with 14 bases in the middle.

V is TRBV5-6 and J is TRBJ1-4; TRBD1 agrees at 9 bases. The V segment lost 4 bases and the J segment 8 bases; nucleotides outside the gene matches: 12. The germline V gene has CDR1 SGHDT and CDR2 YYEEEE. This CDR3 spans 16 amino acids. CDR3 protein: CASSHSTGGFWEKLFF. CDR3 nucleotide sequence: TGTGCCAGCAGCCACAGTACAGGGGGCTTTTGGGAAAAACTGTTTTTT.

V and J are TRBV9 and TRBJ1-1; possible D gene TRBD1, 5 bases. Germline CDR1 is SGDLS and CDR2 is YYNGEE. Trimming shortened V by 0 bases and J by 0 bases, and 9 bases separated the two germline ends. There are 15 residues in the CDR3. This CDR3 is CASSVGGAVNTEAFF. The CDR3, as DNA: TGTGCCAGCAGCGTAGGCGGGGCCGTGAACACTGAAGCTTTCTTT. The variable domain in full, with the rest retrieved from reference TRBV9 and TRBJ1-1, is DSGVTQTPKHLITATGQRVTLRCSPRSGDLSVYWYQQSLDQGLQFLIQYYNGEERAKGNILERFSAQQFPDLHSELNLSSLELGDSALYFCASSVGGAVNTEAFFGQGTRLTVV.

The chain joins TRBV19 to TRBJ1-5; TRBD1 matches at 7 bases. Germline values: CDR1 LNHDA, CDR2 SQIVND (reference sequence). Germline trimming cut 7 bases from V and 3 bases from J; bases unmatched to any gene: 6. The CDR3 loop spans 14 amino acids. The CDR3 DNA reads as TGTGCCAGTAACAGGGGTGTAAACAATCAGCCCCAGCATTTT. It yields the protein CASNRGVNNQPQHF. Full variable domain (rest looked up from reference TRBV19 and TRBJ1-5): DGGITQSPKYLFRKEGQNVTLSCEQNLNHDAMYWYRQDPGQGLRLIYYSQIVNDFQKGDIAEGYSVSREKKESFPLTVTSAQKNPTAFYLCASNRGVNNQPQHFGDGTRLSIL.

This clone was counted between two and nine times. This chain links TRBV10-2 with TRBJ2-7, with 7 bases matching TRBD1. Germline V gene sequence: CDR1 WSHSY, CDR2 SAAADI. J lost 0 bases, V lost 6 bases, and 8 bases had no gene match. The CDR3 totals 15 residues. CDR3 nucleotides: TGCGCCAGCAGCCAAGCCCCAGGGGGCTCCTACGAGCAGTACTTC. It specifies CASSQAPGGSYEQYF.

The V call is TRBV30, the J call TRBJ2-7, with D unclear. V lost 0 bases and J lost 3, with 9 bases in between. CDR1 GTSNPN and CDR2 SVGIG come from the germline V gene (reference sequence). The CDR3 length is 13 residues. The CDR3: CAWSVDSNYEQYF. The CDR3 nucleotides read TGTGCCTGGAGTGTAGATAGTAACTACGAGCAGTACTTC. Full variable domain (missing parts from reference TRBV30 and TRBJ2-7): SQTIHQWPATLVQPVGSPLSLECTVEGTSNPNLYWYRQAAGRGLQLLFYSVGIGQISSEVPQNLSASRPQDRQFILSSKKLLLSDSGFYLCAWSVDSNYEQYFGPGTRLTVT.

The chain has TRBV27 and TRBJ2-7; possibly TRBD1 for D (5 bases). The V and J ends lost 10 bases and 1 base respectively, with 14 bases between them. Germline V gives CDR1 MNHEY, CDR2 SMNVEV (reference sequence). This CDR3 has 13 amino acids. Written as DNA, the CDR3 is TGTGCCACCCTCGCGACAGATTCCTACGAGCAGTACTTC. Residues: CATLATDSYEQYF.

V usage is TRBV30 and J usage is TRBJ1-1, with no clear D. The CDR3 spans 14 residues. Trimming left V 7 bases short and J 3 bases short, with 18 bases between. Germline values: CDR1 GTSNPN, CDR2 SVGIG (reference sequence). The CDR3 sequence: CAYLLDVRDTEAFF. The CDR3 nucleotides read TGTGCCTATCTCCTGGACGTGAGGGACACTGAAGCTTTCTTT.

The chain uses TRBV5-1 and TRBJ2-2; TRBD1 agrees at 9 bases. Germline-derived CDR1 and CDR2 are SGHRS and YFSETQ. The CDR3 spans 16 residues. Trimming cost V 5 bases and J 4 bases; bases outside gene matches: 9. The CDR3 DNA reads TGCGCCAGCAGGCGAGCCGGGACAGGGCGCACCGGGGAGCTGTTTTTT. Amino acids: CASRRAGTGRTGELFF.

The rearrangement links TRBV4-1 to TRBJ2-5; tentatively, D is TRBD1 (6 bases). Trimming removed 4 bases at V and 5 bases at J, with 17 bases between. Germline CDR1 is MGHRA and CDR2 is YSYEKL. The CDR3 is 15 residues long. Here the CDR3 DNA reads TGCGCCAGCAGCCTGCTACAGGGAGTCCGGGAGACCCAGTACTTC. Translated: CASSLLQGVRETQYF.

This chain links TRBV19 with TRBJ1-5; no clear D gene. Trimming took 0 bases from V and 3 from J, leaving 9 bases between them. Germline V gives CDR1 LNHDA, CDR2 SQIVND (reference sequence). The CDR3 is made up of 15 amino acids. In nucleotides, the CDR3 is TGTGCCAGTAGTATAGATAACGGAGTCAATCAGCCCCAGCATTTT. Translating gives CASSIDNGVNQPQHF.

Written as DNA, the CDR3 is TGTGCCAGCAGCTTCTCAGTAAACCAAGAGACCCAGTACTTC. It codes for CASSFSVNQETQYF. The gene calls are TRBV11-2 and TRBJ2-5; the D is unclear. Germline CDR1 SGHAT, CDR2 FQNNGV. V lost 3 bases, J lost 0 bases, and 8 bases lay in between. CDR3 size: 14 residues.

This clone was detected only once. V is TRBV13 and J is TRBJ2-7; no definite D call. This CDR3 is 14 amino acids long. V was shortened by 1 base and J by 3 bases, with 10 bases between the two germline ends. Germline V CDR1 and CDR2: PRHDT, FYEKMQ (reference sequence). The DNA for the CDR3 is TGTGCCAGCAGCTTAGAACAGAGAATCTACGAGCAGTACTTC. It encodes CASSLEQRIYEQYF. Using reference TRBV13 and TRBJ2-7 for the parts outside the CDR3, the full variable domain is AAGVIQSPRHLIKEKRETATLKCYPIPRHDTVYWYQQGPGQDPQFLISFYEKMQSDKGSIPDRFSAQQFSDYHSELNMSSLELGDSALYFCASSLEQRIYEQYFGPGTRLTVT.

The genes are TRBV5-4 and TRBJ2-1; D is possibly TRBD1 (5 bases). Trimming removed 5 bases at V and 6 bases at J, with 15 bases between. CDR1 is SGHNT, CDR2 YYREEE, per germline (reference sequence). The CDR3 spans 14 residues. The CDR3 loop reads CASSSQGTINEQFF. The CDR3, as DNA: TGTGCCAGCAGTTCCCAGGGTACCATCAATGAGCAGTTCTTC.

The V call is TRBV7-9, the J call TRBJ1-2; a weak D match, TRBD1 (5 bases). This CDR3 spans 13 amino acids. With 3 bases removed from V and 7 bases from J, the gap between germline ends came to 12 bases. CDR1 SEHNR and CDR2 FQNEAQ come from the germline V gene (reference sequence). The DNA for the CDR3 is TGTGCCAGCAGCTTGGAGGGGCGAGTTGGCTACACCTTC. It is translated as CASSLEGRVGYTF.

V is TRBV5-1 and J is TRBJ2-3, with 7 bases fitting TRBD1. Germline V gene sequence: CDR1 SGHRS, CDR2 YFSETQ. CDR3 length equals 16 residues. Trimming took 2 bases from V and 2 from J; bases not matched to a gene: 8. The CDR3 DNA follows: TGCGCCAGCAGCTTAGACAGGGTGCCTGTCACAGATACGCAGTATTTT. It codes for CASSLDRVPVTDTQYF.

The chain combines TRBV27 with TRBJ2-7; D not resolved. This CDR3 comprises 14 residues. V gave up 1 base and J gave up 5 bases, with 12 bases separating them. Germline CDR1 and CDR2: MNHEY and SMNVEV (reference sequence). CDR3 sequence reads: CASSLFPEAHEQYF. CDR3 sequence (DNA): TGTGCCAGCAGTTTATTCCCCGAGGCCCACGAGCAGTACTTC.

The gene calls are TRBV7-2 and TRBJ1-1, with unresolved D. The CDR3 contains 13 residues. The V end lost 3 bases, the J end lost 4 bases, and 9 bases lay between the germline ends. Germline V gene data show CDR1 as SGHTA and CDR2 as FQGNSA. The CDR3 DNA is TGTGCCAGCAGCTTTACCTCAGGCACTGAAGCTTTCTTT. It is translated as CASSFTSGTEAFF.

The gene calls are TRBV4-1 and TRBJ2-1, with TRBD1 as a possible D gene (5 bases). V lost 5 bases, J lost 5 bases, and 10 bases lay in between. Per germline, CDR1 MGHRA and CDR2 YSYEKL. The CDR3 is made up of 13 amino acids. As DNA, the CDR3 is TGCGCCAGCAGCGCCCGACAGAACAATGAGCAGTTCTTC. The encoded protein is CASSARQNNEQFF.

The V call is TRBV6-4, the J call TRBJ2-3, with 8 bases that match TRBD2. Germline assignment: CDR1 MRHNA and CDR2 SNTAGT. V shed 4 bases, J shed 4 bases, and the junction held 4 bases outside the gene matches. This CDR3 has 14 amino acids. CDR3 sequence (DNA): TGTGCCAGCAGTGGTAGCGGGGAGGCAGATACGCAGTATTTT. Translating it yields CASSGSGEADTQYF.

CDR3: CATGGGDEKLFF. The CDR3 nucleotides read TGTGCCACGGGGGGTGGCGATGAAAAACTGTTTTTT. The gene calls are TRBV6-5 and TRBJ1-4, with D perhaps TRBD1 (5 bases). V lost 10 bases and J lost 6, with 12 bases in between. The CDR3 is 12 residues long. Germline values: CDR1 MNHEY, CDR2 SVGAGI.

The chain uses TRBV18 and TRBJ1-1; 9 nucleotides align to TRBD1. The V segment lost 1 base and the J segment 5 bases; nucleotides outside the gene matches: 2. The CDR3 has 14 residues. Germline V gene data show CDR1 as KGHSH and CDR2 as LQKENI. Written as DNA, the CDR3 is TGTGCCAGCTCACCACGGGACAGGGCGACTGAAGCTTTCTTT. This sequence encodes CASSPRDRATEAFF.

The genes are TRBV5-4 and TRBJ2-1, with D perhaps TRBD2 (5 bases). CDR1 SGHNT and CDR2 YYREEE come from the germline V gene (reference sequence). V lost 0 bases to trimming and J lost 0 bases, with 13 bases between them. The CDR3 loop spans 17 amino acids. This chain's CDR3 is CASSLGAGPSSYNEQFF. For the CDR3, the DNA is TGTGCCAGCAGCTTGGGGGCGGGCCCGAGCTCCTACAATGAGCAGTTCTTC.